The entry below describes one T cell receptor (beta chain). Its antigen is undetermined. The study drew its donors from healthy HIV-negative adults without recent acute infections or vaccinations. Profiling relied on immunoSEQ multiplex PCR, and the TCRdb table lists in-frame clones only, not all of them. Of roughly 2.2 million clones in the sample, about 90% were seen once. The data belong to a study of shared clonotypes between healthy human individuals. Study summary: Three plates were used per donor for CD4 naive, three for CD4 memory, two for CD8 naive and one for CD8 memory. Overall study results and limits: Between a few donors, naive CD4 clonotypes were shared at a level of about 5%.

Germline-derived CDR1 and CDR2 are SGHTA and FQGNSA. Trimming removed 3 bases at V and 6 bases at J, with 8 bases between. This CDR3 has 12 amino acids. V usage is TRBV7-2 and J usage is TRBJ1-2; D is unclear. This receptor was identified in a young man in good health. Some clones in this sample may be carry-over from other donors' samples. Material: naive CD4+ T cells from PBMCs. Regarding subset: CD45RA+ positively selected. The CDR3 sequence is CASSLAVNGYTF. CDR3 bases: TGTGCCAGCAGCTTGGCCGTGAATGGCTACACCTTC.